One sample yielded the 28 T cell receptor beta chains listed below, sequenced in a study of beta chain features in type 1 diabetes. Study results and limitations: When Type 1 diabetes patients were examined, their TCRB CDR3s proved moderately but significantly shorter in all four CD4+ subsets.

Since all of the isolated RNA was reverse transcribed, expressed TCRB transcripts were what got sequenced. Generated by immunoSEQ multiplex PCR, the TCRdb table keeps only in-frame clones and is missing some. Here the sample spans 600,000 or so clones, over 13% being singletons. The antigens of these receptors remain unknown. The sample was naive CD4+ T cells from blood. All receptors derive from a man aged 18 to 29 with type 1 diabetes.

J is TRBJ1-5 and V is TRBV27; TRBD1 matches 7 bases. V lost 5 bases, J lost 0 bases, and 7 bases stayed unmatched. Germline CDR1 and CDR2: MNHEY and SMNVEV (reference sequence). The CDR3 totals 16 residues. CDR3 coding DNA: TGTGCCAGCAGTCAGGGACAGTGGTATAGCAATCAGCCCCAGCATTTT. This gives the protein CASSQGQWYSNQPQHF.

V gene TRBV28 combines with J gene TRBJ2-1; either TRBD1 or TRBD2 may fit D (5 bases each). Germline values: CDR1 MDHEN, CDR2 SYDVKM. This CDR3 has 11 residues. V was cut by 7 bases and J by 10 bases, with 11 bases left in between. Here the CDR3 DNA reads TGTGCCAGCACCCCGGGGCGGGAGCAGTTCTTC. It specifies CASTPGREQFF. Complete variable domain (other parts from reference TRBV28 and TRBJ2-1): DVKVTQSSRYLVKRTGEKVFLECVQDMDHENMFWYRQDPGLGLRLIYFSYDVKMKEKGDIPEGYSVSREKKERFSLILESASTNQTSMYLCASTPGREQFFGPGTRLTVL.

The chain recombines TRBV28 with TRBJ2-2; 7 bases agree with TRBD1. V was clipped by 6 bases and J by 0 bases; unmatched bases: 4. The CDR3 is 15 amino acids. Germline values: CDR1 MDHEN, CDR2 SYDVKM. DNA of the CDR3: TGTGCCAGCAGGGGACAGCTCCCGAACACCGGGGAGCTGTTTTTT. It yields the protein CASRGQLPNTGELFF.

This clone was counted a few times. The J gene is TRBJ2-7, the V gene TRBV7-2; possible D gene TRBD1, 6 bases. The CDR3 consists of 13 residues. The V end was cut by 5 bases, the J end by 3 bases, with 11 bases between. Germline V gives CDR1 SGHTA, CDR2 FQGNSA. The chain's CDR3 is CASSLQGNYEQYF. The CDR3 region has the DNA TGTGCCAGCAGCCTACAGGGTAACTACGAGCAGTACTTC.

This clone was detected a few times. Other DNA sequences within the sample encode an identical CDR3. The V gene is TRBV28, the J gene TRBJ2-5, with a weak D call TRBD1 (5 bases). This CDR3 has 13 amino acids. Trimming left V 3 bases short and J 4 bases short, with 9 bases between. Germline V CDR1 and CDR2: MDHEN, SYDVKM. The CDR3 is CASSLGRVETQYF. CDR3 DNA sequence: TGTGCCAGCAGTTTGGGCAGGGTAGAGACCCAGTACTTC. The whole variable domain, filled in from reference TRBV28 and TRBJ2-5, reads DVKVTQSSRYLVKRTGEKVFLECVQDMDHENMFWYRQDPGLGLRLIYFSYDVKMKEKGDIPEGYSVSREKKERFSLILESASTNQTSMYLCASSLGRVETQYFGPGTRLLVL.

This clone has a handful of counts. The chain uses TRBV19 and TRBJ1-1, with 7 positions matching TRBD1. Germline V gene sequence: CDR1 LNHDA, CDR2 SQIVND (reference sequence). V gave up 7 bases and J gave up 5 bases; unmatched junction bases: 7. The CDR3 is made up of 13 amino acids. The CDR3 nucleotides read TGTGCCAGTAATTACAGGGGAGAGACTGAAGCTTTCTTT. Protein: CASNYRGETEAFF.

This clone was detected a few times. The chain recombines TRBV7-6 with TRBJ2-7, with D perhaps being TRBD1 or TRBD2 (5 bases each). The germline V gene encodes CDR1 SGHVS and CDR2 FNYEAQ. The CDR3 is made up of 12 amino acids. Trimming cost V 4 bases and J 6 bases, with 10 bases left between them. The DNA of the CDR3 is TGTGCCAGCAGCTCGGGACCGGGCGAGCAGTACTTC. It is translated as CASSSGPGEQYF.

This clone was observed a handful of times. The rearrangement uses TRBV6-1 and TRBJ1-1; D unclear. The CDR3 loop spans 11 amino acids. Trimming left V 1 base short and J 10 bases short, with 7 bases between. Germline-derived CDR1 and CDR2 are MNHNS and SASEGT. The CDR3 loop reads CASSEEAGAFF. CDR3 nucleotide sequence: TGTGCCAGCAGTGAAGAGGCAGGAGCTTTCTTT.

This clone has only a few counts. CDR3 DNA sequence: TGTGCCAGCAGCTTGACTCATCGGGCACCCCTCCACTTT. Its translation: CASSLTHRAPLHF. This sequence joins TRBV9 and TRBJ1-6; no clear D gene. Germline CDR1 and CDR2: SGDLS and YYNGEE. The CDR3 extends over 13 amino acids. V was pared by 4 bases and J by 11 bases, with 13 bases between.

This rearrangement joins TRBV4-3 to TRBJ1-6, with 7 nucleotides matching TRBD1. From germline, CDR1 is LGHNA and CDR2 YSLEER. This CDR3 has 16 amino acids. After removal of 1 base from V and 7 bases from J, the junction contained 7 bases not matched to a gene. This chain's CDR3 is CASSQVPRQGNSPLHF. The DNA of the CDR3 is TGCGCCAGCAGCCAAGTTCCCCGACAGGGCAATTCACCCCTCCACTTT.

V usage is TRBV29-1 and J usage is TRBJ2-2; no clear D gene. Trimming took off 6 bases at V and 1 base at J, with 12 bases between the two ends. Germline CDR1 and CDR2: SQVTM and ANQGSEA. This CDR3 has 14 residues. CDR3 nucleotide sequence: TGCAGCGTCGGATGGGGATTGAACACCGGGGAGCTGTTTTTT. This gives the protein CSVGWGLNTGELFF.

This clone was seen a few times. This rearrangement joins TRBV19 to TRBJ1-1; D is unclear. V lost 5 bases, J lost 6 bases, and 13 bases lay in between. The germline V gene has CDR1 LNHDA and CDR2 SQIVND (reference sequence). The CDR3 runs 13 residues. The CDR3 DNA reads TGTGCCAGTAGTGTCCACGGTTCGGCTGAAGCTTTCTTT. This sequence encodes CASSVHGSAEAFF.

This clone was counted only a few times. This chain links TRBV29-1 with TRBJ1-1; no clear D. The CDR3 spans 13 residues. V was trimmed by 6 bases and J by 1 base, leaving 12 bases between them. Looked up from germline, CDR1 is SQVTM and CDR2 is ANQGSEA. The CDR3 sequence: CSVSRRENTEAFF. The CDR3, as DNA: TGCAGCGTGTCCCGGAGGGAGAACACTGAAGCTTTCTTT.

This clone came up a few times. The chain uses TRBV7-2 and TRBJ2-5, with D perhaps TRBD1 (5 bases). Deletions cut 5 bases from V and 5 bases from J, with 15 bases between. Germline V gene sequence: CDR1 SGHTA, CDR2 FQGNSA. This CDR3 contains 14 residues. In DNA, the CDR3 is TGTGCCAGCAGCCCGAGAAGGGGATTGGAGACCCAGTACTTC. Translated: CASSPRRGLETQYF.

This clone showed up just a few times. This chain joins TRBV7-2 and TRBJ2-3; 9 positions match TRBD2. Trimming took 5 bases from V and 4 from J; bases not matched to a gene: 10. The CDR3 sequence is 16 residues long. Germline V gives CDR1 SGHTA, CDR2 FQGNSA. In DNA form, the CDR3 reads TGTGCCAGCAGCGTATCCGGGACTAGCATCGCAGATACGCAGTATTTT. As protein: CASSVSGTSIADTQYF.

Remarks on this clone: One junction end does not reproduce the germline sequence, and a read error may be involved. V gene TRBV11-2 combines with J gene TRBJ1-6; D is uncertain. The CDR3 has 15 residues. Germline values: CDR1 SGHAT, CDR2 FQNNGV. The CDR3 loop reads CASSLDKRAGSPLHF. The CDR3 DNA follows: TGTGCCAGCAGCCTAGATAAGAGGGCAGGTTCACCCCTCCACTTT.

The rearrangement uses TRBV7-9 and TRBJ1-2, with 8 bases matching TRBD1. J lost 0 bases, V lost 1 base, and 4 bases had no gene match. The CDR3 is 16 amino acids. Germline CDR1 and CDR2: SEHNR and FQNEAQ (reference sequence). The DNA for the CDR3 is TGTGCCAGCAGCTTAGGGGGACAGGCAGCTAACTATGGCTACACCTTC. This encodes CASSLGGQAANYGYTF.

The table lists this clone with a few counts. The rearrangement uses TRBV27 and TRBJ2-5; TRBD1 matches 9 bases. V dropped 2 bases and J dropped 6; count of bases not matched to a gene: 1. The germline CDR1 and CDR2 sequences are MNHEY and SMNVEV (reference sequence). This CDR3 has 13 residues. This chain's CDR3 is CASSLGQGKTQYF. For the CDR3, the DNA is TGTGCCAGCAGTTTAGGACAGGGGAAGACCCAGTACTTC.

This clone appeared a few times. The chain links TRBV9 to TRBJ1-1, with TRBD1 identical over 8 bases. CDR3 length: 13 residues. V gave up 7 bases and J gave up 0 bases; unmatched junction bases: 2. Germline CDR1 SGDLS, CDR2 YYNGEE. CDR3: CASAQGVNTEAFF. The CDR3 bases are TGTGCCAGCGCACAGGGGGTGAACACTGAAGCTTTCTTT. Based on the CDR3 plus reference TRBV9 and TRBJ1-1, the full variable domain is DSGVTQTPKHLITATGQRVTLRCSPRSGDLSVYWYQQSLDQGLQFLIQYYNGEERAKGNILERFSAQQFPDLHSELNLSSLELGDSALYFCASAQGVNTEAFFGQGTRLTVV.

This clone appeared a few times. The chain joins TRBV6-6 to TRBJ2-7; TRBD1 matches at 10 bases. CDR1 and CDR2 from the germline V gene are MNHNY and SVGAGI (reference sequence). V dropped 7 bases and J dropped 6; count of bases not matched to a gene: 12. The CDR3 runs 15 residues. The CDR3 region has the DNA TGTGCCAGCACCCTACCGACCGGGACAGGGGCCGAGCAGTACTTC. It encodes CASTLPTGTGAEQYF.

The J gene is TRBJ1-2, the V gene TRBV13; D is uncertain. This CDR3 has 16 amino acids. Trimming shortened V by 8 bases and J by 3 bases, and 22 bases separated the two germline ends. Germline V CDR1 and CDR2: PRHDT, FYEKMQ (reference sequence). The CDR3 DNA sequence: TGTGCCAGCCGACTCTCGGATGTCGCCGCTGACTATGGCTACACCTTC. Translating it yields CASRLSDVAADYGYTF.

This clone came up a few times. This chain links TRBV18 with TRBJ2-3; 7 positions agree with TRBD1. The CDR3 covers 15 residues. Germline V gene data show CDR1 as KGHSH and CDR2 as LQKENI. The V and J ends lost 6 bases and 5 bases, in that order; junction bases with no gene match: 11. The CDR3: CASSPRASGGDTQYF. The CDR3 nucleotides read TGTGCCAGCTCCCCCCGAGCCTCAGGGGGAGATACGCAGTATTTT.

V usage is TRBV5-4 and J usage is TRBJ2-3, with unresolved D. Germline CDR1 reads SGHNT; CDR2 reads YYREEE (reference sequence). Trimming stripped 6 bases from V and 6 bases from J, with 8 bases between. The CDR3 totals 11 residues. The DNA for the CDR3 is TGTGCCAGCACCAAAGGGGATACGCAGTATTTT. This translates into CASTKGDTQYF.

This clone was seen more than once but under ten times. The rearrangement uses TRBV9 and TRBJ2-5; D assignment may be TRBD1 or TRBD2 (5 bases each). This CDR3 comprises 17 residues. From germline, CDR1 is SGDLS and CDR2 YYNGEE. V was shortened by 2 bases and J by 5 bases, with 22 bases between the two germline ends. The CDR3 spells CASSVSPVGVTRETQYF. Here the CDR3 DNA reads TGTGCCAGCAGCGTCAGCCCCGTGGGGGTCACCCGGGAGACCCAGTACTTC.

This clone has a handful of counts. The V gene is TRBV7-2, the J gene TRBJ1-1; 7 bases fit TRBD1. The CDR3 contains 13 residues. CDR1 and CDR2 from the germline V gene are SGHTA and FQGNSA. V lost 5 bases to trimming and J lost 5 bases; unmatched junction nucleotides: 5. The CDR3 nucleotides read TGTGCCAGCAGCCCACAGGGGAGGACTGAAGCTTTCTTT. Its translation is CASSPQGRTEAFF.

J is TRBJ1-2 and V is TRBV30; D may be TRBD1 (5 bases). This CDR3 is built from 15 residues. The V gene's germline CDR1 is GTSNPN and CDR2 SVGIG (reference sequence). The V end lost 8 bases, the J end lost 2 bases, and 21 bases lay between the germline ends. This CDR3 is CAKDIGMPPNYGYTF. DNA for the CDR3: TGTGCCAAGGACATCGGGATGCCTCCGAACTATGGCTACACCTTC.

In this sample, this clone turned up a few times. This specimen includes other DNA sequences encoding the same CDR3. This sequence joins TRBV30 and TRBJ1-3, with D hard to call. With 3 bases removed from V and 2 bases from J, the gap between germline ends came to 8 bases. Germline values: CDR1 GTSNPN, CDR2 SVGIG (reference sequence). This CDR3 comprises 13 residues. The CDR3 sequence is CAWSSGAGNTIYF. CDR3 nucleotides: TGTGCCTGGAGCTCAGGTGCTGGAAACACCATATATTTT.

This clone was found a few times. In DNA form, the CDR3 reads TGTGCCTGGAGTCACCACAGGGGGCCTGAAGCTTTCTTT. It encodes CAWSHHRGPEAFF. This chain connects TRBV30 to TRBJ1-1, with TRBD1 matching 9 bases. The CDR3 has 13 amino acids. Germline CDR1 is GTSNPN and CDR2 is SVGIG (reference sequence). The junction had 4 bases not matched to a gene; V was cut back by 2 bases and J by 6 bases.